These 8 T cell receptor beta chains originate from one sample sequenced in a study of blood T cell repertoires in COVID-19. TCRdb keeps only in-frame clones here, not all; method: immunoSEQ multiplex PCR. The profile covers about 100,000 clones, with 84% appearing a single time and approximately 15% taken by the ten largest. Sample: peripheral blood. These receptors were obtained from a woman aged 60-70 years with acute or convalescent COVID-19.

The chain combines TRBV19 with TRBJ1-2; 7 nucleotides agree with TRBD1. CDR1 is LNHDA and CDR2 is SQIVND in the germline V gene (reference sequence). V shed 2 bases, J shed 4 bases, and the junction held 7 bases outside the gene matches. The CDR3 contains 15 residues. In DNA form, the CDR3 reads TGTGCCAGTAGTATATCGGATGGACAGGTCTATGGCTACACCTTC. Amino acid sequence: CASSISDGQVYGYTF.

In its sample, this clone was seen many times. The rearrangement links TRBV5-1 to TRBJ2-5; 13 nucleotides match TRBD2. Trimming took 4 bases from V and 5 from J; bases not matched to a gene: 11. Germline assignment: CDR1 SGHRS and CDR2 YFSETQ. The CDR3 extends over 17 amino acids. In DNA form, the CDR3 reads TGCGCCAGCAGCCCCACACTAGCGGGGGGGAGTCCGGAGACCCAGTACTTC. It translates to CASSPTLAGGSPETQYF.

The chain links TRBV9 to TRBJ1-5, with 7 positions matching TRBD1. Per germline, CDR1 SGDLS and CDR2 YYNGEE. Unmatched junction bases numbered 6, after V lost 4 bases and J lost 2 bases. This CDR3 spans 15 amino acids. CDR3 loop: CASSPQGQGNQPQHF. The CDR3 DNA reads TGTGCCAGCAGCCCCCAAGGACAGGGCAATCAGCCCCAGCATTTT.

This clone is a singleton in its sample. The chain has TRBV19 and TRBJ1-1; unclear D gene. The CDR3 extends over 12 amino acids. The V end lost 2 bases, the J end lost 5 bases, and 6 bases lay between the germline ends. The germline gives CDR1 LNHDA, CDR2 SQIVND (reference sequence). CDR3 sequence: CASSIRETEAFF. In DNA, the CDR3 is TGTGCCAGTAGTATACGGGAGACTGAAGCTTTCTTT.

This clone was picked up a small number of times. The chain carries TRBV6-5 and TRBJ1-2; 9 bases agree with TRBD1. The V gene end was trimmed by 5 bases and the J gene end by 7 bases; junction bases not matched to a gene: 8. Germline CDR1 and CDR2: MNHEY and SVGAGI. This CDR3 contains 14 residues. The CDR3 loop reads CASSPSGQGVGYTF. CDR3 coding DNA: TGTGCCAGCAGTCCGTCGGGACAGGGAGTTGGCTACACCTTC.

The chain uses TRBV28 and TRBJ1-4; the match to TRBD1 covers 7 bases. This CDR3 is built from 16 residues. Trimming cost V 9 bases and J 0 bases; bases outside gene matches: 10. The germline V gene encodes CDR1 MDHEN and CDR2 SYDVKM. The CDR3 here is CASRNRGEATNEKLFF. The CDR3 region has the DNA TGTGCCAGTCGGAACAGGGGAGAGGCAACTAATGAAAAACTGTTTTTT.

The chain uses TRBV2 and TRBJ2-7; D gene uncertain. Germline V gene data show CDR1 as SNHLY and CDR2 as FYNNEI. CDR3 length equals 11 residues. V was clipped by 7 bases and J by 2 bases, with 6 bases between them. The CDR3 bases are TGTGCCAGCAAGCTTACCTACGAGCAGTACTTC. It is translated as CASKLTYEQYF.

This clone was detected a few times. The V gene is TRBV11-1, the J gene TRBJ1-6; D is undetermined. V lost 5 bases and J 7 bases, leaving 9 bases between the germline ends. CDR1 is SGHAT, CDR2 FQDESV, per germline (reference sequence). The CDR3 is made up of 13 amino acids. In DNA form, the CDR3 reads TGTGCCAGCAGCCCAAGCGGGAATTCACCCCTCCACTTT. Protein sequence: CASSPSGNSPLHF.